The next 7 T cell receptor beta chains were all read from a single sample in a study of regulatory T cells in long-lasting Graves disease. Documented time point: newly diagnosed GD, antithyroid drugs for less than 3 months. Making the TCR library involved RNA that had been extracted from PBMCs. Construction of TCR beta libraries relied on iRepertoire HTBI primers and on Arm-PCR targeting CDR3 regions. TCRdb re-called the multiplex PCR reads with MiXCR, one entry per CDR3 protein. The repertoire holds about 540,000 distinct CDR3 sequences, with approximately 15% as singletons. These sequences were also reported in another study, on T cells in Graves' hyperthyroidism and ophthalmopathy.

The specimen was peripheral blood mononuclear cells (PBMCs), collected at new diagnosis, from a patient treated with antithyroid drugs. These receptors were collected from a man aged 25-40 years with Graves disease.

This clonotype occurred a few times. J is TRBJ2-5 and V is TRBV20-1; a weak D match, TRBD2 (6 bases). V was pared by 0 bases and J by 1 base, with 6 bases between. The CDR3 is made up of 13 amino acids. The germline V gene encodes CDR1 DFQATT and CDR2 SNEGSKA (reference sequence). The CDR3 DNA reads TGCAGTGCTAGAGAGGGGGGCCAAGAGACCCAGTACTTC. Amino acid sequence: CSAREGGQETQYF.

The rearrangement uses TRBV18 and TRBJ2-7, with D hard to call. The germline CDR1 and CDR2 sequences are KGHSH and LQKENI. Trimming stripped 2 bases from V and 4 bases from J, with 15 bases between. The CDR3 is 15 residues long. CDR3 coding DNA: TGTGCCAGCTCACCAGGGCTAGGAAGTCCTTACGAGCAGTACTTC. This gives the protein CASSPGLGSPYEQYF.

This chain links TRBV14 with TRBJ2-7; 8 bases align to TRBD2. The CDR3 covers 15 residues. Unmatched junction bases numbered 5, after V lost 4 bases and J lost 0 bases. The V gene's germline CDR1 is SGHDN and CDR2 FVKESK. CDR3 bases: TGTGCCAGCAGCCTAACCGGGACTAGCTCCTACGAGCAGTACTTC. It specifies CASSLTGTSSYEQYF.

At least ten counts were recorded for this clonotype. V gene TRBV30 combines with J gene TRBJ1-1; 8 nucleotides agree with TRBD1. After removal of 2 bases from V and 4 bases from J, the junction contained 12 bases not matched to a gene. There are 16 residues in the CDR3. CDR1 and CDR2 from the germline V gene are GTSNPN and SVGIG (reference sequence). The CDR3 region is CAWSPLWTGRVTEAFF. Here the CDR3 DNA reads TGTGCCTGGAGTCCTCTCTGGACAGGGCGAGTCACTGAAGCTTTCTTT.

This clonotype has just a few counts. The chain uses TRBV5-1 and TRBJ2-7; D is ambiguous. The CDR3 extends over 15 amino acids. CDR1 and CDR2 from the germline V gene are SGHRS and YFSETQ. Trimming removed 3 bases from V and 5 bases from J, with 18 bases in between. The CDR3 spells CASSWPRTLMNEQYF. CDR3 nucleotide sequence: TGCGCCAGCAGCTGGCCCCGGACCCTCATGAACGAGCAGTACTTC.

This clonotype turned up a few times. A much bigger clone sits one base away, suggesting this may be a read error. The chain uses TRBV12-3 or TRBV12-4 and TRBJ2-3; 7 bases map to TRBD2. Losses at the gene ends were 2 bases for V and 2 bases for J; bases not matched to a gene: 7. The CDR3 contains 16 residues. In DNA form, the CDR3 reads TGTGCCAGCAGTTTAAGGCCTAGCGGCCCCACAGATACGCAGTATTTT. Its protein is CASSLRPSGPTDTQYF.

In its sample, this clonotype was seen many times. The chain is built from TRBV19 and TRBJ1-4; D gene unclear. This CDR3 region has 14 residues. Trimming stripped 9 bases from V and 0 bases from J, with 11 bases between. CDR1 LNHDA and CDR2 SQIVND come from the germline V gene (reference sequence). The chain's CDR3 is CASRDSPTNEKLFF. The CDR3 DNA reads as TGTGCCAGCCGCGATTCCCCAACTAATGAAAAACTGTTTTTT.